The sequence of this T cell receptor beta chain was determined in a study of shared clonotypes between healthy human individuals. General study points: The study found about 4.6% of naive CD4 clonotypes shared across several donors. Memory subsets generally showed lower estimated richness than naive subsets.

Execution of the assay was at deep level. The authors' processing: As immunoSEQ supplied junction-only sequences (without quality scores), filtering differed. Measured with immunoSEQ multiplex PCR; TCRdb has only the in-frame clones, and not every one. Clone size and the V and J calls come from that table; the DNA yielded D and trimming. The profile shows roughly 1,000,000 clones, about 80% of them singletons. Worth noting for this clone: Its matching antigen is unknown.

V lost 1 base and J 6 bases, leaving 13 bases between the germline ends. Per germline, CDR1 LNHDA and CDR2 SQIVND (reference sequence). CDR3 length: 14 amino acids. The gene calls are TRBV19 and TRBJ2-7; no reliable D call. This clonotype was obtained from a young man in good health. Some clones in this sample may be carry-over from other donors' samples. Sequencing used memory CD4+ T cells from PBMCs. Subset given: CD45RA-negative fraction. The CDR3 is CASSIVATTGEQYF. As DNA, the CDR3 is TGTGCCAGTAGTATAGTTGCCACTACGGGCGAGCAGTACTTC.